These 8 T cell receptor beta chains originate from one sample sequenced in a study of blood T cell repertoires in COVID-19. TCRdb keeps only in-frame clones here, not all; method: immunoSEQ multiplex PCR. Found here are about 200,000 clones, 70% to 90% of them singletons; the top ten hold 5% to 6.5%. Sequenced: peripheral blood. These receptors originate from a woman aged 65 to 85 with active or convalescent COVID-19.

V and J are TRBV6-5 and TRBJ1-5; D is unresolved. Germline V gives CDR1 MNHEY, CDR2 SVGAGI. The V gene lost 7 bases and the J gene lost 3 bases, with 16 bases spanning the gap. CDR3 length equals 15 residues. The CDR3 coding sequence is TGTGCCAGCACCGAGGTTGGGTCGCCCAATCAGCCCCAGCATTTT. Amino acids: CASTEVGSPNQPQHF.

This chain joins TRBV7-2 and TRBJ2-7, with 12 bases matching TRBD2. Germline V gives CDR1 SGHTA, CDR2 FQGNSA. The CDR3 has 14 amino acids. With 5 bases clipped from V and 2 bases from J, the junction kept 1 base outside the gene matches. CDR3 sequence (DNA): TGTGCCAGCAGCAGGACTAGCGGGACCTACGAGCAGTACTTC. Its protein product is CASSRTSGTYEQYF.

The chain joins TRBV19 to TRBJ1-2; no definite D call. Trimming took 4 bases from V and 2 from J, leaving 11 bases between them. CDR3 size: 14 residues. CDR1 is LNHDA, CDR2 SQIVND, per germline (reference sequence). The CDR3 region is CASSSPPGNYGYTF. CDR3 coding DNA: TGTGCCAGTAGTAGTCCCCCAGGCAACTATGGCTACACCTTC. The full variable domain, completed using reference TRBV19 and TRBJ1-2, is DGGITQSPKYLFRKEGQNVTLSCEQNLNHDAMYWYRQDPGQGLRLIYYSQIVNDFQKGDIAEGYSVSREKKESFPLTVTSAQKNPTAFYLCASSSPPGNYGYTFGSGTRLTVV.

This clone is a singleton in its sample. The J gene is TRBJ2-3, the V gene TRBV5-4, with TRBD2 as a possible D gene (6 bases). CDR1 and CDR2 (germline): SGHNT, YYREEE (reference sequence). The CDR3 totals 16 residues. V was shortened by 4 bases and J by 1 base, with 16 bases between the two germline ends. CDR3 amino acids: CASSPRTGAGTDTQYF. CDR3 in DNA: TGTGCCAGCAGCCCTCGGACGGGAGCCGGCACAGATACGCAGTATTTT.

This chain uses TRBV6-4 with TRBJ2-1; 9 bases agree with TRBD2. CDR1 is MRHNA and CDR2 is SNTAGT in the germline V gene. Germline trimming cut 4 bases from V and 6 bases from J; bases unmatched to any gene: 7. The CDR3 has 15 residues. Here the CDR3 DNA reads TGTGCCAGCAGTGTTGTAGCGGGAGCGACCAATGAGCAGTTCTTC. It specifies CASSVVAGATNEQFF.

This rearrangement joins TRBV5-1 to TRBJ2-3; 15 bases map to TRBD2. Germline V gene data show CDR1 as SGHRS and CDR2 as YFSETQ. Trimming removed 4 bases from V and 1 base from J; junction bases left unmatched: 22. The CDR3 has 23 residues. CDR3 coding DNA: TGCGCCAGCAGCATGGACCTTATTTGGACTAGCGGGAGGGCCAATATCGGCACAGATACGCAGTATTTT. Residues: CASSMDLIWTSGRANIGTDTQYF.

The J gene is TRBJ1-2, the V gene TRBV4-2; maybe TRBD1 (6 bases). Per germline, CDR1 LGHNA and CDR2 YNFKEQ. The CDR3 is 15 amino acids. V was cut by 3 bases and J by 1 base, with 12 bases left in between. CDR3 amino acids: CASSHALGGNYGYTF. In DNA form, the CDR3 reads TGTGCCAGCAGCCATGCCTTAGGGGGTAACTATGGCTACACCTTC.

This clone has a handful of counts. Written as DNA, the CDR3 is TGCAGCGTACGGACAGGGATAGGGACCGGGGAGCTGTTTTTT. Protein: CSVRTGIGTGELFF. The chain combines TRBV29-1 with TRBJ2-2, with 8 positions matching TRBD1. The CDR3 sequence is 14 residues long. J gave up 5 bases and V 6 bases, and 8 bases lay outside the gene matches. CDR1 and CDR2 from the germline V gene are SQVTM and ANQGSEA.